A selection of T cell receptor beta chains follows, all from one sample in a study of blood T cells in healthy people across ages. One entry per CDR3 protein results from TCRdb running MiXCR on the 5' RACE reads. The sample has fewer than 1,000,000 distinct CDR3 sequences, 35% to 50% seen once. Sequencing was done on a sample of blood. Source of these receptors: an elderly man in good health. Each CDR3 is given with its conserved first and last residue. Fields, in order: CDR3 protein, CDR3 DNA, D gene, V gene, clone size, J gene. A D gene is named only where the DNA matches it firmly. Clone size is stated in some rows and not others, as once, few, many or a class when expanded.

CDR3aa: CASSQGTGARVRATNEKLFF; CDR3nt: TGTGCCAGCAGCCAAGGGACAGGGGCCAGGGTCAGAGCAACTAATGAAAAACTGTTTTTT; d_gene: TRBD1; v_gene: TRBV3-1; abundance: .; j_gene: TRBJ1-4
CDR3aa: CASSYTGFSFF; CDR3nt: TGTGCCAGCAGTTATACGGGGTTCTCGTTCTTC; d_gene: .; v_gene: TRBV6-6; abundance: .; j_gene: TRBJ2-1
CDR3aa: CASSYGTARTQYF; CDR3nt: TGTGCCAGCAGTTACGGGACAGCTAGAACCCAGTACTTC; d_gene: TRBD1; v_gene: TRBV6-2/TRBV6-3; abundance: few; j_gene: TRBJ2-5
CDR3aa: CASSSLAARVHNEQFF; CDR3nt: TGTGCCAGCAGCTCACTAGCGGCCAGGGTTCATAATGAGCAGTTCTTC; d_gene: TRBD2; v_gene: TRBV6-2/TRBV6-3; abundance: once; j_gene: TRBJ2-1
CDR3aa: CASRPGGSERDEQFF; CDR3nt: TGTGCCAGCAGACCAGGGGGTAGCGAGAGGGATGAGCAGTTCTTC; d_gene: TRBD1; v_gene: TRBV7-9; abundance: few; j_gene: TRBJ2-1
CDR3aa: CSARDPMRYEETQYF; CDR3nt: TGCAGTGCTAGGGACCCAATGAGATACGAAGAGACCCAGTACTTC; d_gene: .; v_gene: TRBV20-1; abundance: few; j_gene: TRBJ2-5
CDR3aa: CASSPPDRGGEKLFF; CDR3nt: TGTGCCAGCAGTCCTCCGGACAGAGGTGGGGAAAAACTGTTTTTT; d_gene: .; v_gene: TRBV12-3/TRBV12-4; abundance: .; j_gene: TRBJ1-4
CDR3aa: CASSYSGRGDSGANVLTF; CDR3nt: TGTGCCAGCAGTTACTCGGGCAGGGGTGACTCTGGGGCCAACGTCCTGACTTTC; d_gene: .; v_gene: TRBV6-5; abundance: few; j_gene: TRBJ2-6
CDR3aa: CASSIPRALGNTGELFF; CDR3nt: TGTGCCAGCAGCATCCCCCGGGCCTTAGGAAACACCGGGGAGCTGTTTTTT; d_gene: .; v_gene: TRBV7-2; abundance: few; j_gene: TRBJ2-2
CDR3aa: CASSRRGQGNTGELFF; CDR3nt: TGCGCCAGCAGCAGGAGGGGGCAGGGGAACACCGGGGAGCTGTTTTTT; d_gene: .; v_gene: TRBV5-1; abundance: .; j_gene: TRBJ2-2
CDR3aa: CASSSIEVSYEQYF; CDR3nt: TGTGCCAGCAGCTCAATTGAGGTATCCTACGAGCAGTACTTC; d_gene: .; v_gene: TRBV11-3; abundance: few; j_gene: TRBJ2-7
CDR3aa: CASSLAAGGSTAEAFF; CDR3nt: TGTGCCAGCAGCTTAGCGGCTGGAGGGTCTACAGCTGAAGCTTTCTTT; d_gene: .; v_gene: TRBV7-6; abundance: .; j_gene: TRBJ1-1
CDR3aa: CATSEQGYGYTF; CDR3nt: TGTGCCACCAGCGAGCAGGGCTATGGCTACACCTTC; d_gene: .; v_gene: TRBV15; abundance: few; j_gene: TRBJ1-2
CDR3aa: CSVEVTRGTSGANVLTF; CDR3nt: TGCAGCGTTGAAGTAACGAGAGGAACCTCTGGGGCCAACGTCCTGACTTTC; d_gene: .; v_gene: TRBV29-1; abundance: few; j_gene: TRBJ2-6
CDR3aa: CASSSTGATDTQYF; CDR3nt: TGTGCCAGCAGCTCGACAGGGGCCACAGATACGCAGTATTTT; d_gene: TRBD1; v_gene: TRBV9; abundance: .; j_gene: TRBJ2-3
CDR3aa: CASRQTGQGYNEQFF; CDR3nt: TGCGCCAGCAGACAGACGGGACAGGGGTACAATGAGCAGTTCTTC; d_gene: TRBD1; v_gene: TRBV5-1; abundance: few; j_gene: TRBJ2-1
CDR3aa: CANFSLPSYEQYF; CDR3nt: TGTGCCAATTTTAGTCTGCCATCCTACGAGCAGTACTTC; d_gene: .; v_gene: TRBV9; abundance: many; j_gene: TRBJ2-7
CDR3aa: CASSGLGGVQETQYF; CDR3nt: TGTGCCAGCAGCGGCTTAGGGGGGGTGCAAGAGACCCAGTACTTC; d_gene: .; v_gene: TRBV7-2; abundance: .; j_gene: TRBJ2-5
CDR3aa: CASSLESGRGYTF; CDR3nt: TGTGCCAGCAGCTTAGAATCGGGGAGGGGCTACACCTTC; d_gene: .; v_gene: TRBV7-9; abundance: .; j_gene: TRBJ1-2
CDR3aa: CASSDSGGNNEQFF; CDR3nt: TGTGCCAGCAGTGATAGCGGGGGGAACAATGAGCAGTTCTTC; d_gene: TRBD2; v_gene: TRBV2; abundance: .; j_gene: TRBJ2-1
CDR3aa: CSGTSGRVNEQFF; CDR3nt: TGCAGCGGGACTAGCGGGAGAGTGAATGAGCAGTTCTTC; d_gene: TRBD2; v_gene: TRBV20-1; abundance: few; j_gene: TRBJ2-1
CDR3aa: CASSPEQETQYF; CDR3nt: TGTGCCAGCTCACCGGAACAGGAGACCCAGTACTTC; d_gene: .; v_gene: TRBV18; abundance: few; j_gene: TRBJ2-5
CDR3aa: CASSSRQGTVYGYTF; CDR3nt: TGTGCCAGCAGCTCACGACAGGGTACAGTCTATGGCTACACCTTC; d_gene: TRBD1; v_gene: TRBV7-2; abundance: once; j_gene: TRBJ1-2
CDR3aa: CASRTQAQQETQYF; CDR3nt: TGTGCCAGCAGGACACAGGCCCAACAAGAGACCCAGTACTTC; d_gene: .; v_gene: TRBV7-2; abundance: .; j_gene: TRBJ2-5
CDR3aa: CASSVGLGGATGELFF; CDR3nt: TGTGCCAGCAGCGTAGGCCTCGGAGGGGCTACCGGGGAGCTGTTTTTT; d_gene: .; v_gene: TRBV9; abundance: .; j_gene: TRBJ2-2
CDR3aa: CSTLKAGGVVDTQYF; CDR3nt: TGCAGTACATTAAAAGCGGGAGGTGTGGTTGATACGCAGTATTTT; d_gene: TRBD2; v_gene: TRBV20-1; abundance: .; j_gene: TRBJ2-3